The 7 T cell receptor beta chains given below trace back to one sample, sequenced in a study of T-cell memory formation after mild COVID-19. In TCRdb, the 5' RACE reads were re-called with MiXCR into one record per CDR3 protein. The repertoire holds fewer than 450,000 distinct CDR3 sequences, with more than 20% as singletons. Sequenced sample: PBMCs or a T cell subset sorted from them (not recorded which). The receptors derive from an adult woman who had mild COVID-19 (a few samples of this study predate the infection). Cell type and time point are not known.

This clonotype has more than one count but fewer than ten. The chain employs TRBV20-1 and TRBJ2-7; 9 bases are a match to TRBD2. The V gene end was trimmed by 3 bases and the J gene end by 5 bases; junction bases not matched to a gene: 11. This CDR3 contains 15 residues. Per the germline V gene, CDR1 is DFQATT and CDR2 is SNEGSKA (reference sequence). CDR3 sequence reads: CSASPLAGGPDEQYF. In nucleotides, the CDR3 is TGCAGTGCTAGTCCCCTGGCGGGGGGGCCCGACGAGCAGTACTTC.

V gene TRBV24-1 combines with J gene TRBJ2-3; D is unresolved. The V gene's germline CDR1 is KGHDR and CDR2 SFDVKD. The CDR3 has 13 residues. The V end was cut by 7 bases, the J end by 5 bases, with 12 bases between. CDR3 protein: CATRAVGEDTQYF. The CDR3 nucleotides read TGTGCCACCAGGGCAGTTGGTGAAGATACGCAGTATTTT.

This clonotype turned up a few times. In DNA, the CDR3 is TGTGCCAGCTCACCAAGAGGCGAAAGCTCCTACAATGAGCAGTTCTTC. Amino acid sequence: CASSPRGESSYNEQFF. J is TRBJ2-1 and V is TRBV18; no reliable D call. Germline values: CDR1 KGHSH, CDR2 LQKENI. Between the trimmed V and J ends, which lost 2 bases and 0 bases, there was a span of 11 bases. The CDR3 contains 16 residues.

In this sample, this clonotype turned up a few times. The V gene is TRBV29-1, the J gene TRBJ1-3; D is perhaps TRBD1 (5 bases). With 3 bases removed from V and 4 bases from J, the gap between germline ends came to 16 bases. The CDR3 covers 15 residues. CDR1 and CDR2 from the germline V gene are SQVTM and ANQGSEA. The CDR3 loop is CSVDLNDSPGNTIYF. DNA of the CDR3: TGCAGCGTTGACCTCAACGACAGTCCCGGAAACACCATATATTTT.

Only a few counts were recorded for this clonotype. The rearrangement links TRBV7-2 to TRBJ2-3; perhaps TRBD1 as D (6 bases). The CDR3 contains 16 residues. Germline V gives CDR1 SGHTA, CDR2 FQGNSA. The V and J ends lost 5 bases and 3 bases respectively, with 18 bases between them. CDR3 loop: CASSLPPDRRTDTQYF. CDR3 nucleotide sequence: TGTGCCAGCAGCCTGCCCCCCGACAGGAGGACAGATACGCAGTATTTT.

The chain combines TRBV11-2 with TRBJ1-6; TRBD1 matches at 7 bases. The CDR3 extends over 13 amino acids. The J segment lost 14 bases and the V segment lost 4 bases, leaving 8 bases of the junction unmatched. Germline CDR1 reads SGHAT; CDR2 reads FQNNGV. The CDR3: CASSSKRGQTLHF. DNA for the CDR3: TGTGCCAGCAGCTCGAAGAGGGGACAGACCCTCCACTTT.

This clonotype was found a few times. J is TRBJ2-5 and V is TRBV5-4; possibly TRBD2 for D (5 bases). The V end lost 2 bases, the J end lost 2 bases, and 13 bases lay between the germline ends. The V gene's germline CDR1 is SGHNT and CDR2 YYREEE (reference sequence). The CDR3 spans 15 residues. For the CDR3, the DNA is TGTGCCAGCAGCTTACGGAACCGGGAACAAGAGACCCAGTACTTC. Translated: CASSLRNREQETQYF.